This entry describes one T cell receptor beta chain. The antigen remains undetermined. This record comes from a study of cytomegalovirus exposure and HLA in healthy donors. Study-wide findings and caveats: In a later analysis, the majority of CMV-associated beta chains seemingly showed HLA restriction.

Germline V gene data show CDR1 as SQVTM and CDR2 as ANQGSEA. This CDR3 is built from 13 residues. The V gene end was trimmed by 0 bases and the J gene end by 7 bases; junction bases not matched to a gene: 5. The primer mix had 60 Vbeta and 13 Jbeta primers. Sequencing used immunoSEQ multiplex PCR; TCRdb keeps in-frame clones, though not all of them. The sample includes about 130,000 clones. The rearrangement uses TRBV29-1 and TRBJ1-2; 7 positions match TRBD1. Material for sequencing was PBMCs. The sequence was collected from a woman between 35 and 50 years old in good health and CMV-seropositive. CDR3 in DNA: TGCAGCGTTGAAGAAAACAGGGGAGCTGGCTACACCTTC. Amino acids: CSVEENRGAGYTF.